The T cell receptor beta chain under discussion was sequenced for a study of Japanese encephalitis immunity and Zika vaccine responses (dated by TCRdb to 2020 to 2023). Regarding the complete study: Each included participant got alum-adjuvanted ZPIV three times, at weeks 0, 4 and 28, with every dose being 5.0 ug. For TCR sequencing, more than five representative participants were selected from each pre-vaccination group, and samples were taken at week 0 (after pre-vaccination, before ZPIV) and at week 52. The study tested whether prior Japanese encephalitis virus (JEV) or yellow fever virus (YFV) vaccination shaped CD4 T cell responses to the Zika vaccine. One dose of YFV vaccine (YF-VAX) was administered before ZPIV to about a dozen participants, and fewer than ten participants were flavivirus-naive. Roughly 13 participants were given two doses of JEV vaccine (IXIARO) 28 days apart, two to three months before the first ZPIV dose. TCR repertoires were also analyzed from a few flavivirus-naive individuals at weeks 2, 6 and 52 after starting ZPIV vaccination. For stimulations, either ZIKV structural-protein peptide pools divided into flavivirus-conserved and non-conserved sets or JEV or YFV peptides matching the pre-vaccination were used. ZIKV peptides were 15-mers overlapping by 11 residues, selected for NetMHCpan/NetMHCII-predicted epitopes with affinity below 50 nM. Overall study outcomes, separate from this receptor: Samples grouped by participant and showed no similarity between individuals, suggesting that no public TCRs were detected. CD8 T cell responses to ZIKV peptide pools were of very low magnitude and seen in only a few individuals. Peptide-pool deconvolution was not performed because of sample size limitations, and consequently the individual peptides driving cross-reactive responses were not identified. The analysis was restricted to a subset of trial participants with three doses and adequate samples, and the entire vaccinated cohort was not analyzed. JEV-pre-vaccinated donors showed higher repertoire similarity across time-points and stimulations than YFV-pre-vaccinated donors, indicating more clonotypes common to ZIKV and JEV stimulation. After ZPIV, repertoire richness of CD4 T cells responding to conserved ZIKV epitopes significantly decreased in JEV-pre-vaccinated donors.

Trimming takes 4 bases from V and 8 bases from J, and the germline ends sit 8 bases apart. From the germline V gene (reference sequence), CDR1 is GTSNPN and CDR2 is SVGIG. Measured from the cysteine to the phenylalanine, the CDR3 is 11 residues long. The sequence is cut down to CDR3 DNA, 33 bases in frame from base 1. By sample share, this clonotype is large (0.1 to 1%). The input lacks base qualities; no much larger clone sits a single base away. The library was produced with 5' RACE. Before sequencing, TCRbeta libraries were pooled in proportion to the sorted cell numbers of each library. RNAzol RT was used to extract total RNA from the sorted cells, and cDNA was then synthesized using an oligo(dT) primer together with a template-switching oligo. The TCRbeta V-CDR3-J region was amplified by PCR with Kapa HiFi between a SMARTer oligo primer and a TCRbeta constant-region primer. Illumina adaptors and sample-specific index barcodes were added in a second PCR, with HighPrep bead cleanup and a Bioanalyzer check confirming a band of roughly 650 bp. The libraries were sequenced on an Illumina MiSeq using 2x151 bp paired-end reads. For the original study's pipeline: An in-house Java program demultiplexed the reads, while MiXCR assigned TCRbeta annotations and counted clonotypes. Repertoire overlap was measured with Morisita-Horn indices from the R package vegan, along with UPGMA clustering and Circos plots of recurring clonotypes. Shannon diversity and richness were normalized to the highest possible value given the input cell numbers, yielding values from 0 to 1. CDR3beta sequences were aligned using MUSCLE, distances were calculated using SeqinR, and multidimensional scaling was plotted in R. The raw public reads went through TCRdb reprocessing: fastp at Q25, MiXCR clone calling, in-frame beta chains kept. Every entry covers one CDR3 protein and lists the most common genes and DNA from its rows. TCRdb, not the authors, supplied the V and J calls. For this sample there are some 300 distinct CDR3 sequences; 2.5% to 3% appear just once. Of the sample, about 40% is held by the ten largest clones.

PBMCs were labeled with CellTrace CFSE and were cultured for more than 5 days in RPMI containing roughly 8% human serum plus peptide pools at 1 ug/mL each. On a BD FACSAria, proliferating CD4 T cells were sorted without fixation as live CD56-CD19-CD16-CD3+CD4+ CFSE-low cells. The enrolled adults were healthy and tested seronegative for ZIKV, JEV, YFV, DENV and WNV on microneutralization screening. The samples were taken from a phase 1, double-blinded, randomized, placebo-controlled trial testing an alum-adjuvanted Zika purified-inactivated virus (ZPIV) vaccine. Peripheral blood mononuclear cells were isolated by standard procedure and were kept frozen in liquid nitrogen until use.

This chain joins TRBV30 to TRBJ2-2; the D gene cannot be resolved reliably. Sequences were derived from antigen-activated CD4+ T cells from blood, cultured, sampled during a Zika inactivated vaccine study. This TCR was recovered from an adult woman who received an inactivated Zika virus vaccine. For the CDR3, the sequence is CAWTSGGELFF. The DNA sequence follows: TGTGCCTGGACTAGTGGGGGGGAGCTGTTTTTT. The full variable domain, completed from the reference TRBV30 and TRBJ2-2 proteins outside the CDR3, reads SQTIHQWPATLVQPVGSPLSLECTVEGTSNPNLYWYRQAAGRGLQLLFYSVGIGQISSEVPQNLSASRPQDRQFILSSKKLLLSDSGFYLCAWTSGGELFFGEGSRLTVL.